The 13 T cell receptor beta chains below all came from one sample that was sequenced in a study of blood T cell repertoires in COVID-19. Generated by immunoSEQ multiplex PCR, the TCRdb table keeps only in-frame clones and is missing some. The sample carries about 140,000 clones, 82% recorded once. The material sequenced was peripheral blood. The receptors come from a woman older than 75 with acute or convalescent COVID-19.

The chain couples TRBV11-2 to TRBJ2-1; the match to TRBD2 covers 7 bases. The germline V gene encodes CDR1 SGHAT and CDR2 FQNNGV. The CDR3 length is 16 residues. Germline trimming cut 2 bases from V and 2 bases from J; bases unmatched to any gene: 6. The CDR3, as DNA: TGTGCCAGCAGCTTAATGGGCGGGAGTACCTACAATGAGCAGTTCTTC. It specifies CASSLMGGSTYNEQFF.

CDR3: CASSLATGTGGYYEQYF. The CDR3 nucleotides read TGTGCCAGCAGCTTGGCCACCGGGACAGGGGGTTACTACGAGCAGTACTTC. The chain carries TRBV5-6 and TRBJ2-7; 11 positions agree with TRBD1. With 0 bases clipped from V and 3 bases from J, the junction kept 8 bases outside the gene matches. CDR3 length: 17 amino acids. Per germline, CDR1 SGHDT and CDR2 YYEEEE.

The rearrangement uses TRBV9 and TRBJ1-1; D not resolved. Looked up from germline, CDR1 is SGDLS and CDR2 is YYNGEE. This CDR3 has 13 residues. Trimming pared 5 bases from V and 4 bases from J, leaving 12 bases between. Here the CDR3 DNA reads TGTGCCAGCAGGAGGGAGTTGGGCACTGAAGCTTTCTTT. Protein product: CASRRELGTEAFF.

The genes are TRBV5-1 and TRBJ1-1; D is possibly TRBD1 (5 bases). The germline V gene encodes CDR1 SGHRS and CDR2 YFSETQ. This CDR3 comprises 17 residues. V lost 4 bases and J 0 bases, leaving 19 bases between the germline ends. The CDR3 DNA sequence: TGCGCCAGCAGCACGTCAGCGACAGCCCCCATGAACACTGAAGCTTTCTTT. Amino acid sequence: CASSTSATAPMNTEAFF. The variable domain in full, completed from reference TRBV5-1 and TRBJ1-1, reads KAGVTQTPRYLIKTRGQQVTLSCSPISGHRSVSWYQQTPGQGLQFLFEYFSETQRNKGNFPGRFSGRQFSNSRSEMNVSTLELGDSALYLCASSTSATAPMNTEAFFGQGTRLTVV.

This chain links TRBV5-1 with TRBJ2-1; TRBD2 aligns across 9 bases. CDR3 length: 16 amino acids. Germline CDR1 and CDR2: SGHRS and YFSETQ. Unmatched junction bases numbered 5, after V lost 0 bases and J lost 4 bases. The CDR3 coding sequence is TGCGCCAGCAGCTTGGGGGCGGGAGGGCAATACAATGAGCAGTTCTTC. Protein sequence: CASSLGAGGQYNEQFF. The full variable domain, with the rest looked up from reference TRBV5-1 and TRBJ2-1, is KAGVTQTPRYLIKTRGQQVTLSCSPISGHRSVSWYQQTPGQGLQFLFEYFSETQRNKGNFPGRFSGRQFSNSRSEMNVSTLELGDSALYLCASSLGAGGQYNEQFFGPGTRLTVL.

This clone was seen a single time. The chain links TRBV29-1 to TRBJ1-1, with D tentatively TRBD1 (5 bases). The CDR3 is made up of 13 amino acids. Germline CDR1 reads SQVTM; CDR2 reads ANQGSEA. The V end lost 7 bases, the J end lost 5 bases, and 17 bases lay between the germline ends. The CDR3 spells CSAGAGTRTEAFF. In DNA form, the CDR3 reads TGCAGCGCTGGGGCAGGGACTCGGACTGAAGCTTTCTTT. The entire variable domain, with the rest obtained from reference TRBV29-1 and TRBJ1-1, is as follows: SAVISQKPSRDICQRGTSLTIQCQVDSQVTMMFWYRQQPGQSLTLIATANQGSEATYESGFVIDKFPISRPNLTFSTLTVSNMSPEDSSIYLCSAGAGTRTEAFFGQGTRLTVV.

The V call is TRBV4-1, the J call TRBJ2-7, with D possibly matching TRBD1 (6 bases). The germline V and J ends were trimmed by 4 bases and 3 bases, with 22 bases remaining between them. Germline V gene lookup returns CDR1 MGHRA and CDR2 YSYEKL. The CDR3 loop spans 17 amino acids. The CDR3 reads CASSRLLRTAVYYEQYF. DNA for the CDR3: TGCGCCAGCAGCCGACTTCTTCGGACAGCAGTCTACTACGAGCAGTACTTC.

V gene TRBV9 combines with J gene TRBJ1-6; D unresolved. V was trimmed by 0 bases and J by 4 bases, leaving 8 bases between them. The CDR3 sequence is 15 residues long. The germline V gene has CDR1 SGDLS and CDR2 YYNGEE. DNA for the CDR3: TGTGCCAGCAGCGTAGAACAGAATTATAATTCACCCCTCCACTTT. Translated, it gives CASSVEQNYNSPLHF.

The chain employs TRBV19 and TRBJ1-6, with TRBD1 matching over 9 bases. Trimming removed 4 bases from V and 9 bases from J; junction bases left unmatched: 7. Germline CDR1 is LNHDA and CDR2 is SQIVND (reference sequence). The CDR3 length is 15 residues. CDR3 sequence: CASSTAGGQGSPLHF. In nucleotides, the CDR3 is TGTGCCAGTAGTACCGCCGGGGGACAGGGTTCACCCCTCCACTTT.

This sequence joins TRBV7-2 and TRBJ1-2; TRBD1 matches at 9 bases. Per the germline V gene, CDR1 is SGHTA and CDR2 is FQGNSA. V lost 3 bases and J lost 4; bases outside the gene matches: 6. The CDR3 covers 15 residues. The CDR3 is CASSFAGTGPYGYTF. CDR3 coding DNA: TGTGCCAGCAGCTTTGCCGGGACAGGGCCCTATGGCTACACCTTC. The complete variable domain, with remaining parts taken from reference TRBV7-2 and TRBJ1-2, reads GAGVSQSPSNKVTEKGKDVELRCDPISGHTALYWYRQSLGQGLEFLIYFQGNSAPDKSGLPSDRFSAERTGGSVSTLTIQRTQQEDSAVYLCASSFAGTGPYGYTFGSGTRLTVV.

The chain combines TRBV19 with TRBJ2-2; the D is unclear. The CDR3 sequence is 14 residues long. V was cut by 6 bases and J by 5 bases, with 13 bases left in between. Germline lookup yields CDR1 LNHDA and CDR2 SQIVND (reference sequence). The DNA of the CDR3 is TGTGCCAGTAGCCTCTCCGGGTTAACCGGGGAGCTGTTTTTT. Translation: CASSLSGLTGELFF. The full variable domain, in which reference TRBV19 and TRBJ2-2 provide the parts outside the CDR3, is DGGITQSPKYLFRKEGQNVTLSCEQNLNHDAMYWYRQDPGQGLRLIYYSQIVNDFQKGDIAEGYSVSREKKESFPLTVTSAQKNPTAFYLCASSLSGLTGELFFGEGSRLTVL.

The rearrangement uses TRBV6-2 or TRBV6-3 and TRBJ2-3, with 8 nucleotides matching TRBD2. CDR3 length equals 15 residues. Germline assignment: CDR1 MNHEY and CDR2 SVGEGT. V trimming: 4 bases; J trimming: 7 bases; junction bases outside the gene matches: 10. CDR3 protein: CASSSAGGYPNTQYF. In nucleotides, the CDR3 is TGTGCCAGCAGTTCGGCGGGAGGTTACCCCAATACGCAGTATTTT.

The CDR3 loop reads CASRPLGGRTADYEQYF. The CDR3 DNA sequence: TGTGCCAGCAGGCCCCTCGGGGGGCGGACGGCGGACTACGAGCAGTACTTC. The chain has TRBV27 and TRBJ2-7; TRBD2 is a possible D gene (7 bases). The V end was cut by 6 bases, the J end by 3 bases, with 24 bases between. This CDR3 has 17 amino acids. The germline V gene encodes CDR1 MNHEY and CDR2 SMNVEV (reference sequence).